The sample holds a few counts of the clone carrying this TCR beta chain. Its cognate antigen is unknown. MiXCR was run by TCRdb on the reads, yielding one entry per CDR3 protein. Among a few hundred thousand distinct CDR3 sequences listed, roughly 22% were seen once. This entry comes from a study of T cell repertoires in cytomegalovirus infection. Points from the study as a whole: Dominating the ex vivo response were HLA-C-restricted CMV-specific TCR beta clonotypes. Summed frequency of public TCR beta families distinguished CMV carriers with the relevant HLA.

Trimming cost V 10 bases and J 5 bases; bases outside gene matches: 7. The CDR3 covers 15 residues. Germline lookup yields CDR1 SNHLY and CDR2 FYNNEI. This chain links TRBV2 with TRBJ2-1; 14 bases agree with TRBD2. The TCR sequence derives from a human donor in good health (CMV status not recorded). Some clones in this sample may be carry-over from other donors' samples. The sequencing sample was made of CD8+ T cells from PBMCs. The CDR3 loop reads CATGLAGGLHNEQFF. The CDR3 DNA reads as TGTGCCACCGGACTAGCGGGGGGCCTACACAATGAGCAGTTCTTC.